This T cell receptor (beta chain) was retrieved from a study of CD4 T cells in relation to SARS-CoV-2 and coronaviruses. Study overall: TCR beta CDR3s were sequenced after roughly nine-day antigen culture of PBMCs.

As concerns this clone: Its antigen is not identified.

Unexposed donor CD4+ T cells date from 2011-2018, before the COVID-19 pandemic. The cells were cultured for over eight days before CD4+ T cells were isolated. Broader study findings: Roughly three fifths of donors had memory CD4+ clonotypes crossrecognizing SARS-CoV-2 and common cold coronavirus spike.

TCRdb keeps only in-frame clones here, not all; method: immunoSEQ multiplex PCR. This table has tens of thousands of clones, 60% to 85% appearing once. Trimming cost V 5 bases and J 10 bases, with 20 bases left between them. The CDR3 runs 14 residues. Looked up from germline, CDR1 is MNHNY and CDR2 is SVGAGI (reference sequence). The material sequenced was CD4+ T cells from PBMCs, cultured in vitro. The rearrangement links TRBV6-6 to TRBJ1-1; D is uncertain. The source is a human donor in good health. In DNA, the CDR3 is TGTGCCAGCAGTCCCTCCGGGCAGTTCCTCGGAGCTTTCTTT. Protein sequence: CASSPSGQFLGAFF.